What follows are 16 T cell receptor beta chains derived from one specimen sequenced in a study of tumor-infiltrating lymphocytes in primary liver carcinoma. Production of TCR beta cDNA used around 500 ng total RNA together with a constant-region primer. Three nested multiplex PCR rounds, a slightly modified ARM-PCR method, built the TCR beta libraries. The first two PCR rounds used TRBV1-TRBV30 forward primers with a C-beta reverse primer, 9 to 10 cycles each. Each CDR3 protein is one row after TCRdb ran MiXCR on the multiplex PCR reads. The sample lists under 110,000 distinct CDR3 sequences; approximately 70% were seen once. Investigators took RNA and DNA out together from 20-30 mg of unsorted bulk tissue. The sample taken for sequencing was liver tumor tissue from sampling region 2. Documented subset: tumor region T2, inferior pole. The receptors come from an older woman with primary liver carcinoma and hepatitis B virus infection.

As concerns this clonotype: Sequence at one end of the junction differs from germline and may be a read error. This chain links TRBV6-6 with TRBJ1-6, with a weak D call TRBD1 (6 bases). Germline V gene sequence: CDR1 MNHNY, CDR2 SVGAGI (reference sequence). The CDR3 spans 16 residues. The CDR3 loop reads CAGSYSPQGHNSLLHF. The CDR3 coding sequence is TGTGCCGGCAGTTACTCCCCACAGGGTCATAATTCACTCCTCCACTTT.

With respect to this clonotype: A much bigger clone sits one base away, suggesting this may be a read error. This chain uses TRBV28 with TRBJ2-5; TRBD1 matches 9 bases. With 7 bases clipped from V and 5 bases from J, the junction kept 11 bases outside the gene matches. The CDR3 covers 15 residues. The germline V gene encodes CDR1 MDHEN and CDR2 SYDVKM. The CDR3 nucleotides are TGTGCCAGCACGACAAGACAGGGGGGGGTGGAGACCCAGTACTTC. The encoded protein is CASTTRQGGVETQYF.

On this clonotype itself: A much larger clonotype is one base distant, so this may be a read error. The J gene is TRBJ1-2, the V gene TRBV7-9; D uncertain. Trimming removed 4 bases at V and 6 bases at J, with 9 bases between. The length of the CDR3 is 12 residues. From germline, CDR1 is SEHNR and CDR2 FQNEAQ (reference sequence). CDR3 amino acids: CASSYTEDGYTF. CDR3 coding DNA: TGTGCCAGCAGCTACACCGAGGATGGCTACACCTTC. Based on the CDR3 plus reference TRBV7-9 and TRBJ1-2, the full variable domain is DTGVSQNPRHKITKRGQNVTFRCDPISEHNRLYWYRQTLGQGPEFLTYFQNEAQLEKSRLLSDRFSAERPKGSFSTLEIQRTEQGDSAMYLCASSYTEDGYTFGSGTRLTVV.

Details on this clonotype: This CDR3 fails to terminate in the conserved phenylalanine or tryptophan, so it likely reflects a read error. The chain carries TRBV6-2 or TRBV6-3 and TRBJ2-5; TRBD2 matches at 12 bases. The ends lost 6 bases at V and 5 bases at J; junction bases unmatched: 13. Germline lookup yields CDR1 MNHEY and CDR2 SVGEGT. The CDR3 runs 17 residues. The DNA for the CDR3 is TGTGCCAGCAGCTCCCCCCCTAGCGGGAGGGCCGGGGAGACCCAGTACTTA. Translated: CASSSPPSGRAGETQYL.

In regard to this clonotype: The missing conserved phenylalanine or tryptophan at the end of this CDR3 makes a read error likely. This chain connects TRBV10-2 to TRBJ1-2, with TRBD1 identical over 7 bases. CDR3 length: 12 amino acids. Germline CDR1 and CDR2: WSHSY and SAAADI. The CDR3 DNA sequence: TGCGCCAGCACCGGACAGGACTACGGCTACACCTTA. It specifies CASTGQDYGYTL.

This clonotype was recorded many times. This chain joins TRBV14 and TRBJ2-3; D uncertain. Trimming removed 3 bases from V and 2 bases from J, with 9 bases in between. The CDR3 extends over 14 amino acids. Per germline, CDR1 SGHDN and CDR2 FVKESK. The DNA of the CDR3 is TGTGCCAGCAGCCAGGTCACTATCACAGATACGCAGTATTTT. Translation: CASSQVTITDTQYF.

The V call is TRBV20-1, the J call TRBJ2-3, with D unresolved. The CDR3 covers 16 residues. V was shortened by 0 bases and J by 1 base, with 14 bases between the two germline ends. Germline CDR1 and CDR2: DFQATT and SNEGSKA (reference sequence). The CDR3 protein is CSARDQSHWGTDTQYF. CDR3 nucleotides: TGCAGTGCTAGAGATCAGTCCCACTGGGGCACAGATACGCAGTATTTT.

A note on this clonotype: At one end, the junction sequence differs from germline, possibly due to a read error. This chain uses TRBV29-1 with TRBJ2-5, with a tentative D call TRBD1 (5 bases). Germline lookup yields CDR1 SQVTM and CDR2 ANQGSEA. The CDR3 is 13 amino acids. The CDR3 spells CSVEVGAQETQYF. The DNA of the CDR3 is TGCAGCGTTGAGGTTGGGGCCCAAGAGACTCAGTACTTC. Full variable domain (outside the CDR3, taken from reference TRBV29-1 and TRBJ2-5): SAVISQKPSRDICQRGTSLTIQCQVDSQVTMMFWYRQQPGQSLTLIATANQGSEATYESGFVIDKFPISRPNLTFSTLTVSNMSPEDSSIYLCSVEVGAQETQYFGPGTRLLVL.

The table lists this clonotype with many counts. This chain joins TRBV6-1 and TRBJ1-1; no firm D call. There are 12 residues in the CDR3. Germline V gene sequence: CDR1 MNHNS, CDR2 SASEGT. V lost 6 bases, J lost 9 bases, and 14 bases lay in between. The CDR3 loop reads CASSPQEGKAFF. The CDR3 DNA reads as TGTGCCAGCAGCCCGCAGGAGGGTAAAGCTTTCTTT.

Concerning this clonotype: One base away lies a much larger clone, so this may be a sequencing read error. This chain links TRBV5-6 with TRBJ2-5, with 11 bases matching TRBD2. V was pared by 4 bases and J by 5 bases, with 7 bases of the junction left unmatched. This CDR3 comprises 15 residues. Germline V lookup: CDR1 SGHDT, CDR2 YYEEEE. The CDR3, as DNA: TGTGCCAGCAGCGGCACTAGCGGGAGCCCCGAGACCCAGTACTTC. Encoded protein: CASSGTSGSPETQYF.

On this clonotype itself: At one end, the junction sequence differs from germline, possibly due to a read error. The rearrangement joins TRBV11-2 to TRBJ2-1, with 9 bases that match TRBD2. Germline V gene lookup returns CDR1 SGHAT and CDR2 FQNNGV. The CDR3 is made up of 13 amino acids. The CDR3 loop reads CASSWTSDGEQLF. The CDR3, as DNA: TGCGCCAGCAGCTGGACTAGCGATGGTGAGCAGCTCTTC.

This clonotype was recorded at least ten times. The rearrangement uses TRBV5-8 and TRBJ2-7; D uncertain. Germline CDR1 reads SGHTS; CDR2 reads YDEGEE. V lost 1 base and J 3 bases, leaving 14 bases between the germline ends. The CDR3 runs to 15 residues. The CDR3 region has the DNA TGTGCCAGCAGCTTGTACGCAGGTCTCAACTACGAGCAGTACTTC. This gives the protein CASSLYAGLNYEQYF.

Regarding this clonotype: One end of the junction is discordant with germline, which a read error may explain. The V call is TRBV7-8, the J call TRBJ1-1; D remains unclear. Germline lookup yields CDR1 SGHVS and CDR2 FQNEAQ. This CDR3 has 14 amino acids. CDR3 sequence: CTNSMATMNTEAFF. The CDR3 DNA follows: TGTACCAACAGTATGGCCACGATGAACACTGAGGCTTTCTTT.

J is TRBJ2-3 and V is TRBV11-2; unclear D gene. Per germline, CDR1 SGHAT and CDR2 FQNNGV. CDR3 size: 17 residues. The V end lost 1 base, the J end lost 10 bases, and 24 bases lay between the germline ends. The CDR3 DNA is TGTGCCAGCAGCTTAGGGATTCGAAGGGAAGACACAGAAGCGCAGTATTTT. Translation: CASSLGIRREDTEAQYF.

The sample holds many counts of this clonotype. The chain joins TRBV4-1 to TRBJ1-3, with no clear D. Trimming shortened V by 1 base and J by 1 base, and 8 bases separated the two germline ends. Germline assignment: CDR1 MGHRA and CDR2 YSYEKL. This CDR3 comprises 15 residues. CDR3 sequence (DNA): TGCGCCAGCAGCCAAGTTGAGAGGTCTGGAAACACCATATATTTT. Its protein product is CASSQVERSGNTIYF.

In regard to this clonotype: A much larger clone lies a single base off, so this may be a read error. V gene TRBV11-2 combines with J gene TRBJ2-1; D may correspond to TRBD1 or TRBD2 (5 bases each). The CDR3 has 15 amino acids. Germline CDR1 SGHAT, CDR2 FQNNGV. The CDR3 region is CTSSPGAFSYNEQFF. The CDR3 DNA sequence: TGTACCAGCAGCCCCGGGGCTTTCTCCTACAATGAGCAGTTCTTC. The full variable domain, rest sourced from reference TRBV11-2 and TRBJ2-1, is EAGVAQSPRYKIIEKRQSVAFWCNPISGHATLYWYQQILGQGPKLLIQFQNNGVVDDSQLPKDRFSAERLKGVDSTLKIQPAKLEDSAVYLCTSSPGAFSYNEQFFGPGTRLTVL.